These 18 T cell receptor beta chains were all obtained from the same sample, sequenced in a study of cytomegalovirus exposure and HLA in healthy donors. Both 60 Vbeta primers and 13 Jbeta primers went into the PCR. Generated by immunoSEQ multiplex PCR, the TCRdb table keeps only in-frame clones and is missing some. The sample records 80,000 or so clones, under 80% being singletons. Specimen: PBMCs. The receptors stem from a man younger than 45 in good health and CMV-seropositive.

The chain has TRBV10-3 and TRBJ1-1, with D uncertain. The length of the CDR3 is 15 residues. V lost 5 bases and J lost 6, with 19 bases in between. The germline gives CDR1 ENHRY, CDR2 SYGVKD. CDR3 protein: CAISNLSLGTAEAFF. The CDR3, as DNA: TGTGCCATCAGTAATCTGAGCCTAGGTACCGCTGAAGCTTTCTTT.

This clone was recorded only once. The chain uses TRBV9 and TRBJ2-4, with TRBD1 matching over 8 bases. CDR3 length: 15 amino acids. The germline V gene encodes CDR1 SGDLS and CDR2 YYNGEE. The J segment lost 9 bases and the V segment lost 3 bases, leaving 11 bases of the junction unmatched. This CDR3 reads CASSDPSGQVGIQYF. The CDR3 DNA is TGTGCCAGCAGCGACCCTTCGGGACAGGTGGGCATTCAGTACTTC.

V and J are TRBV5-4 and TRBJ1-3; D might be TRBD1 (5 bases). The CDR3 totals 17 residues. V was clipped by 0 bases and J by 3 bases, with 16 bases between them. Per germline, CDR1 SGHNT and CDR2 YYREEE (reference sequence). CDR3 nucleotide sequence: TGTGCCAGCAGCTTGGACCCCGACAGCATCCTTGGAAACACCATATATTTT. It encodes CASSLDPDSILGNTIYF.

The chain carries TRBV5-1 and TRBJ2-1, with 9 bases aligning to TRBD2. V dropped 7 bases and J dropped 8; count of bases not matched to a gene: 7. Germline V gene data show CDR1 as SGHRS and CDR2 as YFSETQ. CDR3 length: 13 amino acids. The CDR3 nucleotides read TGCGCCAGCGGGGCGGGGGGGCCCCATGAGCAGTTCTTC. Its protein is CASGAGGPHEQFF.

Here the CDR3 reads CASQMDRAPGNTIYF. The CDR3 nucleotides read TGTGCCAGCCAAATGGACAGGGCGCCTGGAAACACCATATATTTT. The rearrangement uses TRBV19 and TRBJ1-3; TRBD1 agrees at 8 bases. CDR1 is LNHDA and CDR2 is SQIVND in the germline V gene (reference sequence). The V and J ends lost 9 bases and 2 bases, in that order; junction bases with no gene match: 9. The CDR3 sequence is 15 residues long.

The chain carries TRBV18 and TRBJ2-1, with TRBD2 matching 12 bases. Germline V gene sequence: CDR1 KGHSH, CDR2 LQKENI. The CDR3 contains 15 residues. Losses at the gene ends were 6 bases for V and 4 bases for J; bases not matched to a gene: 4. The CDR3 loop reads CASSPGTSGYNEQFF. The CDR3, as DNA: TGTGCCAGCTCCCCCGGGACTAGCGGGTACAATGAGCAGTTCTTC. Using reference TRBV18 and TRBJ2-1 for the parts outside the CDR3, the full variable domain is NAGVMQNPRHLVRRRGQEARLRCSPMKGHSHVYWYRQLPEEGLKFMVYLQKENIIDESGMPKERFSAEFPKEGPSILRIQQVVRGDSAAYFCASSPGTSGYNEQFFGPGTRLTVL.

This clone was counted between two and nine times. This chain connects TRBV6-5 to TRBJ1-5; 8 nucleotides match TRBD1. Germline lookup yields CDR1 MNHEY and CDR2 SVGAGI. V was clipped by 6 bases and J by 2 bases; unmatched bases: 6. This CDR3 contains 15 residues. The CDR3 protein is CASRADRDGNQPQHF. CDR3 coding DNA: TGTGCCAGCAGAGCGGACAGGGACGGCAATCAGCCCCAGCATTTT.

The V and J genes are TRBV29-1 and TRBJ2-3; TRBD2 is a possible D gene (5 bases). The CDR3 runs to 16 residues. Looked up from germline, CDR1 is SQVTM and CDR2 is ANQGSEA. Trimming took 0 bases from V and 5 from J, leaving 18 bases between them. Here the CDR3 DNA reads TGCAGCGTTGAAGAATTCGGACGGGGTAAGGGAGATACGCAGTATTTT. This gives the protein CSVEEFGRGKGDTQYF.

The V call is TRBV10-3, the J call TRBJ2-7; 9 bases agree with TRBD1. V shed 9 bases and J 5 bases; nucleotides not matched to a gene: 8. This CDR3 contains 13 residues. Germline loops: CDR1 ENHRY, CDR2 SYGVKD. CDR3 amino acids: CAISGDRENEQYF. CDR3 DNA: TGTGCCATTTCAGGGGACAGGGAGAACGAGCAGTACTTC.

The V call is TRBV5-6, the J call TRBJ2-2; the match to TRBD1 covers 10 bases. CDR3 size: 17 residues. V shed 2 bases and J 0 bases; nucleotides not matched to a gene: 4. Germline V gene sequence: CDR1 SGHDT, CDR2 YYEEEE. CDR3 coding DNA: TGTGCCAGCAGCTTTCCCGGGACAGGGGCGAACACCGGGGAGCTGTTTTTT. It codes for CASSFPGTGANTGELFF.

This clone was counted once. The chain carries TRBV27 and TRBJ2-7; no clear D. V lost 3 bases, J lost 1 base, and 7 bases lay in between. In germline, CDR1 is MNHEY, CDR2 SMNVEV (reference sequence). This CDR3 is 13 amino acids long. The CDR3 region is CASSFFPSYEQYF. The CDR3 DNA is TGTGCCAGCAGTTTTTTTCCGTCCTACGAGCAGTACTTC.

The V call is TRBV29-1, the J call TRBJ2-2; D is possibly TRBD1 (6 bases). CDR1 SQVTM and CDR2 ANQGSEA come from the germline V gene. Trimming shortened V by 6 bases and J by 6 bases, and 14 bases separated the two germline ends. CDR3 length: 13 residues. The CDR3 coding sequence is TGCAGCGTCGAATCGCCAGGGGCCGGGGAGCTGTTTTTT. As protein: CSVESPGAGELFF.

The chain joins TRBV27 to TRBJ2-2, with a tentative D call TRBD2 (7 bases). The V end was cut by 3 bases, the J end by 4 bases, with 9 bases between. CDR1 MNHEY and CDR2 SMNVEV come from the germline V gene (reference sequence). The CDR3 length is 14 residues. Written as DNA, the CDR3 is TGTGCCAGCAGTTTTAGGGGGGGCACCGGGGAGCTGTTTTTT. Amino acid sequence: CASSFRGGTGELFF.

This clone was recorded at least ten times. The rearrangement joins TRBV6-5 to TRBJ1-4; D not certain. The germline CDR1 and CDR2 sequences are MNHEY and SVGAGI. The ends were cut back, 4 bases at V and 8 bases at J, with 11 bases in the middle. The CDR3 extends over 13 amino acids. The CDR3 protein is CASSFELGEKLFF. CDR3 bases: TGTGCCAGCAGTTTTGAGCTCGGGGAAAAACTGTTTTTT.

The CDR3 loop is CASSQEGTGGAGELFF. In DNA form, the CDR3 reads TGCGCCAGCAGCCAAGAGGGGACAGGCGGGGCCGGGGAGCTGTTTTTT. The V and J genes are TRBV4-1 and TRBJ2-2; 8 bases line up with TRBD1. The CDR3 length is 16 residues. Trimming cost V 0 bases and J 6 bases; bases outside gene matches: 6. CDR1 and CDR2 (germline): MGHRA, YSYEKL.

The chain employs TRBV19 and TRBJ1-1; maybe TRBD1 (6 bases). Trimming shortened V by 8 bases and J by 1 base, and 17 bases separated the two germline ends. Germline V CDR1 and CDR2: LNHDA, SQIVND (reference sequence). The CDR3 loop spans 15 amino acids. The CDR3 loop is CASSPLRGGNTEAFF. CDR3 nucleotide sequence: TGTGCCAGTTCACCCCTCAGGGGTGGGAACACTGAAGCTTTCTTT.

The V call is TRBV19, the J call TRBJ2-7, with TRBD1 matching 9 bases. J gave up 6 bases and V 4 bases, and 13 bases lay outside the gene matches. The CDR3 runs 16 residues. The V gene's germline CDR1 is LNHDA and CDR2 SQIVND (reference sequence). The CDR3 sequence: CASSTQAGTGNCEQYF. The CDR3 DNA reads TGTGCCAGTAGTACCCAAGCCGGGACAGGGAATTGCGAGCAGTACTTC. Together with reference TRBV19 and TRBJ2-7, the CDR3 gives the full variable domain: DGGITQSPKYLFRKEGQNVTLSCEQNLNHDAMYWYRQDPGQGLRLIYYSQIVNDFQKGDIAEGYSVSREKKESFPLTVTSAQKNPTAFYLCASSTQAGTGNCEQYFGPGTRLTVT.

In this sample, this clone turned up many times. The V and J genes are TRBV6-1 and TRBJ2-5, with 7 bases identical to TRBD2. V shed 3 bases, J shed 5 bases, and the junction held 18 bases outside the gene matches. The CDR3 contains 18 residues. CDR1 is MNHNS, CDR2 SASEGT, per germline. This chain's CDR3 is CASSEGLPRSYRVETQYF. In DNA, the CDR3 is TGTGCCAGCAGTGAGGGACTACCTCGGTCCTATCGAGTGGAGACCCAGTACTTC.